This TCR beta chain was documented in a study of Graves' ophthalmopathy and Graves' hyperthyroidism. Amplification of the TCR beta CDR3 regions used RNA transcripts (as template). Second-round multiplex PCR came after first-round RT-PCR with HTBI primers. MiXCR, run by TCRdb on the multiplex PCR reads, gives a single entry per CDR3 protein. This repertoire shows almost 750,000 distinct CDR3 sequences, 40% found once; its top ten account for 44%. Trimming pared 2 bases from V and 5 bases from J, leaving 13 bases between. In germline, CDR1 is SGHVS, CDR2 FNYEAQ. CDR3 length equals 15 residues. This clonotype has a count of ten or more. Uncontrolled infections, other autoimmune diseases, pregnancy or lactation barred patients from enrollment.

The rearrangement joins TRBV7-6 to TRBJ1-5; TRBD1 is a possible D gene (5 bases). This TCR derives from an adult man with Graves' ophthalmopathy. Sequencing was performed on peripheral blood. CDR3 amino acids: CASSLNRDPDQPQHF. The DNA for the CDR3 is TGTGCCAGCAGCTTAAACCGGGACCCGGATCAGCCCCAGCATTTT.